This T cell receptor (beta chain) was documented in a study of cytomegalovirus exposure and HLA in healthy donors. CDR1 and CDR2 from the germline V gene are MNHNS and SASEGT. Trimming cost V 2 bases and J 8 bases; bases outside gene matches: 6. This CDR3 region has 15 residues. The PCR had 60 Vbeta and 13 Jbeta primers. Libraries were prepared by immunoSEQ multiplex PCR; TCRdb keeps only in-frame clonotypes and omits some of them. The repertoire holds about 52,000 clones, with less than 70% as singletons. J is TRBJ1-4 and V is TRBV6-1; 9 positions agree with TRBD1. This clonotype was obtained from a human donor in good health. The sample taken for sequencing was PBMCs. DNA for the CDR3: TGTGCCAGCAGTGAAATTGGGACAGGGCGGGAAAAACTGTTTTTT. This translates into CASSEIGTGREKLFF.